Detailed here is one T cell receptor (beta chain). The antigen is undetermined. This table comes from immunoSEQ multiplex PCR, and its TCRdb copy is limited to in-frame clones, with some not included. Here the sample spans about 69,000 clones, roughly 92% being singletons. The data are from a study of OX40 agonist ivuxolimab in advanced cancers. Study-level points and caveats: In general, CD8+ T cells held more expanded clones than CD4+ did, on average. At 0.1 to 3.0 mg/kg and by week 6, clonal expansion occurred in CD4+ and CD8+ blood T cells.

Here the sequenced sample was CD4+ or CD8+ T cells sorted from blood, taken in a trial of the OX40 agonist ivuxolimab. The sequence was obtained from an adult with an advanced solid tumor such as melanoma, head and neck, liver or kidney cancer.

DNA for the CDR3: TGTGCCAGTAAGGGGGGGCCCTACGAGCAGTACTTC. Translation gives CASKGGPYEQYF. The chain carries TRBV19 and TRBJ2-7, with D tentatively TRBD2 (7 bases). Germline values: CDR1 LNHDA, CDR2 SQIVND (reference sequence). The V and J ends lost 7 bases and 2 bases respectively, with 9 bases between them. The CDR3 runs 12 residues.